This T cell receptor beta chain was documented in a study of blood T cell repertoires in COVID-19 (dated by TCRdb to 2020 to 2021). For context, the study as a whole: Collaborator samples came from the United States, Italy and Spain and covered acute and convalescent phases of COVID-19. The prospective study material was composed of cDNA or gDNA derived from T cells, B-cell-depleted T cells, or PBMCs. The repertoires were made available in a free public database intended to serve as a resource for research on the immune response to SARS-CoV-2. A de-identified subject ID, COVID-19 status, age in years and sex were almost always included in the sample metadata. Where available, HLA class I and class II types were obtained from metadata supplied by the sample provider rather than from assay-based typing. Samples came from the ongoing ImmuneRACE study (first 160 participants) plus 1,254 subjects from 6 global collaborators. Deeply sampled blood TCRbeta repertoires from subjects exposed to, actively infected with, or recovered from COVID-19 were included in the dataset. Summary of the overall study and its limitations: The amount of clinical and demographic metadata varied by source and participant and was provided uncurated.

The V end gives up 3 bases and the J end 0 bases, leaving 6 bases in the junction not matched to a gene. CDR1 KGHSH and CDR2 LQKENI were looked up in the germline V gene. The CDR3 contains 16 residues, cysteine and phenylalanine counted. The kept DNA is CDR3 alone, 48 bases in frame from the first base. To note about this clone: Its binding antigen is unknown. No clone much larger than this one lies a single base away; base qualities are absent.

TCRbeta CDR3 regions were amplified from genomic DNA using the immunoSEQ Assay, a bias-controlled multiplex PCR. For the original study's pipeline: The number of nucleated cells in each sample was estimated from the amplification of reference gene primers within the assay. Sequence reads were collapsed and filtered to measure the absolute abundance of every unique TCRbeta CDR3 rearrangement. For each sample, productive Simpson clonality was calculated by taking the square root of Simpson's diversity index across productive rearrangements. TCRdb obtained this table from immuneACCESS and retained in-frame rearrangements with V and J assigned. These tables miss some clones; where compared with another copy, unresolved V genes account for less than half of the shortfall, and the remainder is unexplained. From that table come the V and J calls and clone size; the DNA was used to work out D and trimming. The sample table lists about 200,000 clones, 70% to 80% of them with a count of one. The top ten clones comprise almost 6% of the sample.

At one collaborating source in Seattle, patients were enrolled during active infection and were followed longitudinally through the course of disease. Each collaborating institution followed its own protocols to collect whole blood in K2EDTA tubes. For TCRbeta analysis, collaborator samples were shipped as frozen whole blood, as isolated PBMCs, or as DNA extracted from either sample type. This sequence was found in a woman aged 40-49 years with COVID-19, enrolled during active disease. Rearrangement joined TRBV18 to TRBJ1-2, with 8 junctional bases fitting TRBD1. Source material: peripheral blood. The CDR3 corresponds to CASSPSGTGANYGYTF. The nucleotide sequence is TGTGCCAGCTCACCCTCCGGGACAGGAGCTAACTATGGCTACACCTTC.